These 28 T cell receptor beta chains were sequenced from one sample in a study of blood T cell repertoires in COVID-19. The method was immunoSEQ multiplex PCR; TCRdb's version includes in-frame clones alone and lacks a portion of them. This sample has approximately 220,000 clones, with around 86% found just once. The sequenced sample consisted of PBMCs or T cells enriched from blood (not recorded which). These receptors all stem from a woman aged 40 to 49 with acute COVID-19.

V is TRBV6-5 and J is TRBJ2-7, with 11 bases aligning to TRBD1. This CDR3 is 15 amino acids long. Per the germline V gene, CDR1 is MNHEY and CDR2 is SVGAGI. V lost 6 bases, J lost 1 base, and 5 bases stayed unmatched. The CDR3 reads CASSPRDRGSYEQYF. The CDR3 nucleotides read TGTGCCAGCAGCCCCCGGGACAGGGGGTCCTACGAGCAGTACTTC.

The chain has TRBV14 and TRBJ1-6, with TRBD1 matching 8 bases. V lost 0 bases to trimming and J lost 9 bases; unmatched junction nucleotides: 4. Germline CDR1 is SGHDN and CDR2 is FVKESK. The CDR3 totals 15 residues. The CDR3 loop is CASSQDPGGRSPLHF. The DNA of the CDR3 is TGTGCCAGCAGCCAAGATCCAGGGGGCCGTTCACCCCTCCACTTT.

The chain carries TRBV7-3 and TRBJ1-1, with 7 nucleotides matching TRBD1. In germline, CDR1 is SGHTA, CDR2 FQGTGA. The CDR3 contains 15 residues. V lost 5 bases, J lost 4 bases, and 10 bases stayed unmatched. The CDR3 spells CASSPRTGGITEAFF. As DNA, the CDR3 is TGTGCCAGCAGCCCCCGGACAGGAGGGATCACTGAAGCTTTCTTT.

The chain recombines TRBV19 with TRBJ2-3; a weak D match, TRBD2 (6 bases). CDR3 length: 16 amino acids. CDR1 LNHDA and CDR2 SQIVND come from the germline V gene (reference sequence). Deletions cut 1 base from V and 4 bases from J, with 15 bases between. The CDR3 coding sequence is TGTGCCAGTAGTATAGTTGGGGGGTTAGCCGCAGATACGCAGTATTTT. It is translated as CASSIVGGLAADTQYF.

V usage is TRBV19 and J usage is TRBJ1-2, with 9 bases that match TRBD1. With 3 bases clipped from V and 6 bases from J, the junction kept 17 bases outside the gene matches. The CDR3 has 18 amino acids. Looked up from germline, CDR1 is LNHDA and CDR2 is SQIVND (reference sequence). CDR3 DNA: TGTGCCAGTAGTATTGGCATCTATTTACAGGGGGCAGTAAATGGCTACACCTTC. Translating it yields CASSIGIYLQGAVNGYTF.

This sequence joins TRBV9 and TRBJ1-3; D is unresolved. Trimming took off 5 bases at V and 0 bases at J, with 6 bases between the two ends. CDR3 length: 13 residues. CDR1 is SGDLS, CDR2 YYNGEE, per germline. The DNA of the CDR3 is TGTGCCAGCAGGCGCGACTCTGGAAACACCATATATTTT. This translates into CASRRDSGNTIYF.

This clone was recorded once. The V gene is TRBV9, the J gene TRBJ2-2, with 9 bases fitting TRBD2. The junction had 9 bases not matched to a gene; V was cut back by 0 bases and J by 0 bases. Germline CDR1 reads SGDLS; CDR2 reads YYNGEE. This CDR3 spans 19 amino acids. For the CDR3, the DNA is TGTGCCAGCAGCGTAGGTCATGGCGGGGGGGACTCGAACACCGGGGAGCTGTTTTTT. Encoded protein: CASSVGHGGGDSNTGELFF.

Only one count was recorded for this clone. The rearrangement joins TRBV6-2 or TRBV6-3 to TRBJ2-5; TRBD1 aligns across 12 bases. V trimming: 5 bases; J trimming: 5 bases; junction bases outside the gene matches: 12. The CDR3 is made up of 17 amino acids. The germline V gene encodes CDR1 MNHEY and CDR2 SVGEGT. The CDR3 nucleotides read TGTGCCAGCAGTCCGGGACAGGGGGCGCCGTATGGGGAGACCCAGTACTTC. It yields the protein CASSPGQGAPYGETQYF.

The chain couples TRBV30 to TRBJ1-1, with D tentatively TRBD1 (6 bases). Per germline, CDR1 GTSNPN and CDR2 SVGIG (reference sequence). The CDR3 covers 12 residues. Trimming pared 3 bases from V and 5 bases from J, leaving 10 bases between. The CDR3 protein is CAWSPGVTEAFF. The CDR3 bases are TGTGCCTGGAGCCCAGGGGTTACTGAAGCTTTCTTT.

The rearrangement joins TRBV6-7 to TRBJ2-3; TRBD2 agrees at 11 bases. TRBV6-7 is noted as an ORF with a role that remains uncertain. This CDR3 comprises 21 residues. Unmatched junction bases numbered 20, after V lost 0 bases and J lost 6 bases. The CDR3 nucleotides are TGTGCCAGCAGTTACTCAGCGAGTAGCGGGGGGGCCTTTTACTCGGTCGATACGCAGTATTTT. It is translated as CASSYSASSGGAFYSVDTQYF.

V usage is TRBV18 and J usage is TRBJ1-5; TRBD1 agrees at 8 bases. This CDR3 is 15 amino acids long. V was clipped by 3 bases and J by 7 bases; unmatched bases: 8. Looked up from germline, CDR1 is KGHSH and CDR2 is LQKENI. CDR3 nucleotides: TGTGCCAGCTCACCGGACAGGGTCCCGGGCCAGCCCCAGCATTTT. Translating gives CASSPDRVPGQPQHF.

The chain uses TRBV19 and TRBJ1-1; TRBD1 matches at 12 bases. Germline V CDR1 and CDR2: LNHDA, SQIVND (reference sequence). J was trimmed by 1 base and V by 5 bases; bases with no gene match: 11. This CDR3 is built from 18 residues. The CDR3 DNA is TGTGCCAGTAGTTCAACCGGGACAGGGGGCGCGGGGAACACTGAAGCTTTCTTT. Its translation is CASSSTGTGGAGNTEAFF. The variable domain in full, completed from reference TRBV19 and TRBJ1-1, reads DGGITQSPKYLFRKEGQNVTLSCEQNLNHDAMYWYRQDPGQGLRLIYYSQIVNDFQKGDIAEGYSVSREKKESFPLTVTSAQKNPTAFYLCASSSTGTGGAGNTEAFFGQGTRLTVV.

This chain uses TRBV3-1 (or the pseudogene TRBV3-2) with TRBJ2-5; 9 bases align to TRBD2. Losses at the gene ends were 5 bases for V and 4 bases for J; bases not matched to a gene: 8. Per the germline V gene, CDR1 is LGHDT and CDR2 is YNNKEL (reference sequence). The CDR3 totals 15 residues. In nucleotides, the CDR3 is TGTGCCAGCAGCGCACGGCGGGGGGGCGTAGAGACCCAGTACTTC. This translates into CASSARRGGVETQYF.

The J gene is TRBJ1-1, the V gene TRBV19, with 7 positions matching TRBD1. Per germline, CDR1 LNHDA and CDR2 SQIVND (reference sequence). Losses at the gene ends were 1 base for V and 4 bases for J; bases not matched to a gene: 9. This CDR3 region has 16 residues. CDR3 DNA: TGTGCCAGTAGTATAGCGGCAGGGGGGAAATTCACTGAAGCTTTCTTT. Encoded protein: CASSIAAGGKFTEAFF.

The chain combines TRBV5-6 with TRBJ2-3; 7 bases map to TRBD1. CDR1 and CDR2 from the germline V gene are SGHDT and YYEEEE. Losses at the gene ends were 4 bases for V and 1 base for J; bases not matched to a gene: 9. The CDR3 runs 16 residues. The CDR3 loop is CASSLLGGWGTDTQYF. CDR3 bases: TGTGCCAGCAGCCTTTTAGGGGGCTGGGGCACAGATACGCAGTATTTT. The whole variable domain, filled in from reference TRBV5-6 and TRBJ2-3, reads DAGVTQSPTHLIKTRGQQVTLRCSPKSGHDTVSWYQQALGQGPQFIFQYYEEEERQRGNFPDRFSGHQFPNYSSELNVNALLLGDSALYLCASSLLGGWGTDTQYFGPGTRLTVL.

The rearrangement links TRBV11-2 to TRBJ2-5, with D possibly TRBD1 on 5 matching bases. CDR3 size: 14 residues. From germline, CDR1 is SGHAT and CDR2 FQNNGV. Trimming shortened V by 3 bases and J by 2 bases, and 10 bases separated the two germline ends. The CDR3, as DNA: TGTGCCAGCAGCTTTGGCAGGGCGCAAGAGACCCAGTACTTC. As protein: CASSFGRAQETQYF.

V is TRBV5-1 and J is TRBJ1-3, with TRBD1 matching over 10 bases. V trimming: 3 bases; J trimming: 2 bases; junction bases outside the gene matches: 5. The CDR3 runs to 16 residues. CDR1 and CDR2 (germline): SGHRS, YFSETQ. The CDR3 DNA follows: TGCGCCAGCAGCTACGCCGGACAGGGGGCTGGAAACACCATATATTTT. It translates to CASSYAGQGAGNTIYF.

J is TRBJ1-6 and V is TRBV7-2, with TRBD1 matching 9 bases. The V gene's germline CDR1 is SGHTA and CDR2 FQGNSA. The length of the CDR3 is 15 residues. The trim removed 1 base at V and 10 bases at J, leaving 5 bases unmatched. The CDR3 nucleotides are TGTGCCAGCAGCTTAGTACGACAGGGGGGATCACCCCTCCACTTT. This sequence encodes CASSLVRQGGSPLHF.

This clone showed up many times. The chain has TRBV9 and TRBJ2-2; possibly TRBD1 for D (6 bases). CDR3 length equals 15 residues. V was trimmed by 0 bases and J by 4 bases, leaving 10 bases between them. Germline V lookup: CDR1 SGDLS, CDR2 YYNGEE. This chain's CDR3 is CASSVEDSTTGELFF. The DNA for the CDR3 is TGTGCCAGCAGCGTAGAGGACAGCACCACCGGGGAGCTGTTTTTT.

This chain connects TRBV5-4 to TRBJ2-1; the D gene is possibly TRBD1 (5 bases). V was clipped by 0 bases and J by 7 bases, with 8 bases between them. The CDR3 spans 13 residues. CDR1 is SGHNT and CDR2 is YYREEE in the germline V gene (reference sequence). CDR3 in amino acids: CASSLGTRNEQFF. CDR3 in DNA: TGTGCCAGCAGCTTGGGGACAAGGAATGAGCAGTTCTTC. Based on the CDR3 plus reference TRBV5-4 and TRBJ2-1, the full variable domain is ETGVTQSPTHLIKTRGQQVTLRCSSQSGHNTVSWYQQALGQGPQFIFQYYREEENGRGNFPPRFSGLQFPNYSSELNVNALELDDSALYLCASSLGTRNEQFFGPGTRLTVL.

The gene calls are TRBV29-1 and TRBJ1-1; 7 nucleotides match TRBD1. V lost 0 bases to trimming and J lost 6 bases; unmatched junction nucleotides: 4. CDR1 is SQVTM, CDR2 ANQGSEA, per germline. The CDR3 consists of 13 residues. In DNA, the CDR3 is TGCAGCGTTGAAGAGAGGCAGGGGGCTGAAGCTTTCTTT. Translating gives CSVEERQGAEAFF.

The V and J genes are TRBV11-2 and TRBJ1-2; TRBD1 agrees at 7 bases. The CDR3 has 15 amino acids. Germline loops: CDR1 SGHAT, CDR2 FQNNGV. Trimming took 3 bases from V and 2 from J; bases not matched to a gene: 6. The CDR3 is CASSFGTVLNYGYTF. CDR3 coding DNA: TGTGCCAGCAGCTTTGGGACAGTCCTCAACTATGGCTACACCTTC.

The V gene is TRBV3-1 (or the pseudogene TRBV3-2), the J gene TRBJ1-1, with D unresolved. V was trimmed by 2 bases and J by 5 bases, leaving 18 bases between them. Germline CDR1 and CDR2: LGHDT and YNNKEL (reference sequence). This CDR3 is built from 16 residues. The CDR3 reads CASSQIQNRSWTEAFF. In DNA form, the CDR3 reads TGTGCCAGCAGCCAAATACAGAATAGGTCGTGGACTGAAGCTTTCTTT.

This chain joins TRBV29-1 and TRBJ1-1; 8 bases are shared with TRBD1. Germline CDR1 and CDR2: SQVTM and ANQGSEA. Trimming removed 7 bases from V and 11 bases from J; junction bases left unmatched: 9. The CDR3 is 11 residues long. In nucleotides, the CDR3 is TGCAGCGCCCGCGGACAGGGCGACGCTTTCTTT. Translated: CSARGQGDAFF.

Worth noting for this clone: At one end the junction does not follow the germline gene, possibly because of a read error. CDR3 nucleotides: TGTGCCAGCAGCTCACCCCTACCCTATGACTACACCTTC. This sequence encodes CASSSPLPYDYTF. The chain couples TRBV11-2 to TRBJ1-2; D is undetermined. This CDR3 has 13 amino acids. Looked up from germline, CDR1 is SGHAT and CDR2 is FQNNGV.

Concerning this clone itself: Within the sample, other DNA sequences also encode this same CDR3. This rearrangement joins TRBV5-1 to TRBJ2-3, with D possibly matching TRBD1 (6 bases). CDR1 is SGHRS, CDR2 YFSETQ, per germline. V lost 0 bases, J lost 0 bases, and 11 bases lay in between. The CDR3 runs 16 residues. CDR3 nucleotides: TGCGCCAGCAGCTTGGGTGGGGGCGCTAGCACAGATACGCAGTATTTT. It specifies CASSLGGGASTDTQYF.

The chain carries TRBV20-1 and TRBJ1-3; the D gene is possibly TRBD1 (5 bases). This CDR3 is built from 13 residues. Looked up from germline, CDR1 is DFQATT and CDR2 is SNEGSKA (reference sequence). Deletions cut 3 bases from V and 7 bases from J, with 13 bases between. The CDR3 sequence is CSASPGPGNTIYF. The CDR3 DNA reads as TGCAGTGCTAGTCCGGGCCCAGGGAACACCATATATTTT.

This chain's CDR3 is CASSPGQSPYEQYF. CDR3 bases: TGCGCCAGCAGCCCAGGACAGAGCCCCTACGAGCAGTACTTC. V is TRBV5-1 and J is TRBJ2-7, with D tentatively TRBD1 (6 bases). Germline CDR1 SGHRS, CDR2 YFSETQ. The CDR3 runs to 14 residues. V shed 4 bases and J shed 2 bases, with 13 bases lying between them.